A single sample gave rise to the 14 T cell receptor beta chains below, sequenced in a study of cytomegalovirus exposure and HLA in healthy donors. The primer mix had 60 Vbeta and 13 Jbeta primers. The repertoire was sequenced with immunoSEQ multiplex PCR; TCRdb's copy has only in-frame clones and lacks some. The sample holds around 99,000 clones, around 77% seen once. Specimen: PBMCs. All receptors come from a man aged 40-55 years in good health and CMV-seronegative.

This clone has just a few counts. The chain couples TRBV29-1 to TRBJ2-3; TRBD2 matches 8 bases. Germline assignment: CDR1 SQVTM and CDR2 ANQGSEA. J gave up 5 bases and V 7 bases, and 14 bases lay outside the gene matches. This CDR3 comprises 15 residues. CDR3 protein: CSANPGLGLGDTQYF. In nucleotides, the CDR3 is TGCAGCGCTAACCCGGGACTAGGGCTTGGAGATACGCAGTATTTT.

The table lists this clone with a count of one. The genes are TRBV9 and TRBJ1-2, with TRBD1 matching over 11 bases. The germline CDR1 and CDR2 sequences are SGDLS and YYNGEE. The CDR3 consists of 15 residues. V lost 0 bases and J lost 5; bases outside the gene matches: 3. CDR3 protein: CASSVAGTGGYGYTF. The DNA for the CDR3 is TGTGCCAGCAGCGTAGCTGGGACAGGGGGATATGGCTACACCTTC.

The chain recombines TRBV4-1 with TRBJ2-5; 14 bases line up with TRBD2. The germline gives CDR1 MGHRA, CDR2 YSYEKL. The CDR3 runs to 20 residues. The junction had 17 bases not matched to a gene; V was cut back by 3 bases and J by 5 bases. The CDR3 region is CASSHPETSGGGVWFETQYF. The CDR3 DNA is TGCGCCAGCAGCCATCCCGAGACTAGCGGGGGGGGCGTATGGTTCGAGACCCAGTACTTC.

In nucleotides, the CDR3 is TGCGCCAGCAGCTTGGTTCTGGGGCGGGATACGCAGTATTTT. Its translation is CASSLVLGRDTQYF. The chain recombines TRBV5-1 with TRBJ2-3; tentative D call: TRBD1 (5 bases). This CDR3 is built from 14 residues. Trimming cost V 0 bases and J 6 bases, with 11 bases left between them. CDR1 and CDR2 (germline): SGHRS, YFSETQ.

This chain connects TRBV10-3 to TRBJ2-3, with 7 bases lining up with TRBD1. The germline gives CDR1 ENHRY, CDR2 SYGVKD. This CDR3 comprises 15 residues. V was pared by 4 bases and J by 6 bases, with 10 bases of the junction left unmatched. The CDR3 is CAISGGAGGKDTQYF. The CDR3 region has the DNA TGTGCCATCAGTGGAGGGGCAGGGGGTAAGGATACGCAGTATTTT.

On this clone itself: This sample also contains other DNA sequences that code for the same CDR3. This chain uses TRBV19 with TRBJ2-7; TRBD1 matches at 7 bases. Losses at the gene ends were 3 bases for V and 5 bases for J; bases not matched to a gene: 4. Looked up from germline, CDR1 is LNHDA and CDR2 is SQIVND (reference sequence). CDR3 length: 13 residues. The DNA for the CDR3 is TGTGCCAGTAGTATCCGGACAGGCGACGAGCAGTACTTC. Protein sequence: CASSIRTGDEQYF. Using reference TRBV19 and TRBJ2-7 for the parts outside the CDR3, the full variable domain is DGGITQSPKYLFRKEGQNVTLSCEQNLNHDAMYWYRQDPGQGLRLIYYSQIVNDFQKGDIAEGYSVSREKKESFPLTVTSAQKNPTAFYLCASSIRTGDEQYFGPGTRLTVT.

V is TRBV25-1 and J is TRBJ2-1, with a possible D match to TRBD1 (5 bases). This CDR3 comprises 13 residues. Trimming pared 3 bases from V and 7 bases from J, leaving 10 bases between. The germline CDR1 and CDR2 sequences are MGHDK and SYGVNS. Here the CDR3 DNA reads TGTGCCAGCAGTGACCCAGGGCCGAATGAGCAGTTCTTC. Residues: CASSDPGPNEQFF.

The chain couples TRBV28 to TRBJ2-7; 7 bases are a match to TRBD1. J was trimmed by 2 bases and V by 7 bases; bases with no gene match: 8. The CDR3 loop spans 14 amino acids. Germline lookup yields CDR1 MDHEN and CDR2 SYDVKM. The CDR3 spells CASTKRDRTYEQYF. CDR3 bases: TGTGCCAGCACTAAAAGGGACAGAACCTACGAGCAGTACTTC.

The genes are TRBV25-1 and TRBJ1-2; no clear D gene. Germline values: CDR1 MGHDK, CDR2 SYGVNS. V gave up 5 bases and J gave up 2 bases, with 12 bases separating them. CDR3 length: 14 amino acids. CDR3: CASSPEVFNYGYTF. The CDR3 coding sequence is TGTGCCAGCAGTCCGGAGGTTTTCAACTATGGCTACACCTTC.

This clone was seen a handful of times. V is TRBV10-3 and J is TRBJ2-1; no definite D call. The CDR3 is made up of 12 amino acids. Germline V gene lookup returns CDR1 ENHRY and CDR2 SYGVKD. Trimming pared 2 bases from V and 5 bases from J, leaving 4 bases between. The chain's CDR3 is CAISERDNEQFF. The DNA for the CDR3 is TGTGCCATCAGTGAGCGAGACAATGAGCAGTTCTTC.

This chain uses TRBV5-1 with TRBJ1-6; no clear D. CDR1 is SGHRS, CDR2 YFSETQ, per germline. V lost 4 bases, J lost 5 bases, and 13 bases lay in between. The CDR3 extends over 15 amino acids. The CDR3: CASSHGLGDNSPLHF. CDR3 DNA: TGCGCCAGCAGCCACGGTCTCGGTGATAATTCACCCCTCCACTTT.

The chain is built from TRBV5-1 and TRBJ1-4; the match to TRBD1 covers 8 bases. The CDR3 totals 14 residues. Germline values: CDR1 SGHRS, CDR2 YFSETQ. V lost 4 bases to trimming and J lost 6 bases; unmatched junction nucleotides: 5. In nucleotides, the CDR3 is TGCGCCAGCAGCCGACAGGGGCGGGATGAAAAACTGTTTTTT. It codes for CASSRQGRDEKLFF.

The CDR3 loop is CASSPAGQGRHTQYF. CDR3 coding DNA: TGCGCCAGCAGCCCAGCGGGACAGGGAAGGCATACGCAGTATTTT. The chain joins TRBV5-1 to TRBJ2-3; TRBD1 matches 9 bases. Germline-derived CDR1 and CDR2 are SGHRS and YFSETQ. V shed 4 bases and J 7 bases; nucleotides not matched to a gene: 10. The CDR3 has 15 residues.

J is TRBJ1-6 and V is TRBV6-6; no firm D call. Trimming stripped 5 bases from V and 7 bases from J, with 12 bases between. The length of the CDR3 is 14 residues. CDR1 is MNHNY, CDR2 SVGAGI, per germline (reference sequence). CDR3 protein: CASSKGGSNSPLHF. The CDR3 DNA reads TGTGCCAGCAGTAAAGGAGGATCCAATTCACCCCTCCACTTT.